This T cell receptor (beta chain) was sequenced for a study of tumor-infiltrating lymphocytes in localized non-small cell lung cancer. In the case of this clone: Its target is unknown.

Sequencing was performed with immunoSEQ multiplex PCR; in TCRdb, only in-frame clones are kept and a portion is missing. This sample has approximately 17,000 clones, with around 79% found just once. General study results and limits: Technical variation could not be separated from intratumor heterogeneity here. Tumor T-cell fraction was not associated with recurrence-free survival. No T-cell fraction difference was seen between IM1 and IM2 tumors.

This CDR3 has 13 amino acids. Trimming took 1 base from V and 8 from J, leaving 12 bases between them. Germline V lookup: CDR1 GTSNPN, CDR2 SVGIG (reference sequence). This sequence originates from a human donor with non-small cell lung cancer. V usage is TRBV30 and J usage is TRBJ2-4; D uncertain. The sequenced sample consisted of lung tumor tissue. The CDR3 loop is CAWSGPAQDIQYF. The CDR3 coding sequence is TGTGCCTGGAGTGGGCCCGCTCAGGACATTCAGTACTTC. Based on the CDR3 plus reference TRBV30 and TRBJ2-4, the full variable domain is SQTIHQWPATLVQPVGSPLSLECTVEGTSNPNLYWYRQAAGRGLQLLFYSVGIGQISSEVPQNLSASRPQDRQFILSSKKLLLSDSGFYLCAWSGPAQDIQYFGAGTRLSVL.